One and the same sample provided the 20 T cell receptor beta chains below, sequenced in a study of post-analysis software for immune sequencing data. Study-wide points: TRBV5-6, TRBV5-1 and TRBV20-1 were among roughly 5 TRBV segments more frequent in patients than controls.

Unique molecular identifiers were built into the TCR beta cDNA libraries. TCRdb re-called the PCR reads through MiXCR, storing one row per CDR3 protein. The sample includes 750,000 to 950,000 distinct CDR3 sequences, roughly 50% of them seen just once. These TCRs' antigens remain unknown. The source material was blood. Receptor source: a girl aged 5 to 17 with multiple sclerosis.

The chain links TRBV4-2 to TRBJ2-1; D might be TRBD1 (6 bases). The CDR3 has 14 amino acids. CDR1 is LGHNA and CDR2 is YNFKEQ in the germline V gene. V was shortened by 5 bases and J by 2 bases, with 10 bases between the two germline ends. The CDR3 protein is CASSAGDTYNEQFF. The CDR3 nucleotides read TGTGCCAGCAGCGCAGGGGACACCTACAATGAGCAGTTCTTC.

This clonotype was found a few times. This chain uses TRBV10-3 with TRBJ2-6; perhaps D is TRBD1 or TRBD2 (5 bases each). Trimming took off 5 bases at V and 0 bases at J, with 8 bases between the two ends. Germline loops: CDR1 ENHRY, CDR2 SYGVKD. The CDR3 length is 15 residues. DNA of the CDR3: TGTGCCATCAGTTGGGACGCCTCTGGGGCCAACGTCCTGACTTTC. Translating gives CAISWDASGANVLTF.

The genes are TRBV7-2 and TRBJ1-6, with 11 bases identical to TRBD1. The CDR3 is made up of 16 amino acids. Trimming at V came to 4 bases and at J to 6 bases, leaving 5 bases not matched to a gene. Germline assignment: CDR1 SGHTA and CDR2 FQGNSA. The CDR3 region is CASSSGTGGGNSPLHF. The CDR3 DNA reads TGTGCCAGCAGCTCCGGGACAGGGGGTGGTAATTCACCCCTCCACTTT.

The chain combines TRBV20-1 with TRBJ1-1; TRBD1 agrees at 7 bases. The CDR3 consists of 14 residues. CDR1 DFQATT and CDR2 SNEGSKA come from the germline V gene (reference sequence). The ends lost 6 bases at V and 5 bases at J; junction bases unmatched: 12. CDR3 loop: CSALGPGGGTEAFF. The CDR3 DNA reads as TGCAGTGCCCTAGGGCCAGGGGGAGGAACTGAAGCTTTCTTT.

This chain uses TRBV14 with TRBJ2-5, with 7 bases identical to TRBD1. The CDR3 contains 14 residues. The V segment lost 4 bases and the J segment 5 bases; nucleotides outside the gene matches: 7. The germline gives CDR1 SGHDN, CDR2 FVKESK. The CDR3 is CASSLHRGTETQYF. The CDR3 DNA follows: TGTGCCAGCAGCCTACACAGGGGTACGGAGACCCAGTACTTC.

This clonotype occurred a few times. The CDR3 coding sequence is TGTGCCAGCAGCCAACCCTTAGGACAGGCCCACTATGGCTACACCTTC. Its translation is CASSQPLGQAHYGYTF. The chain employs TRBV3-1 and TRBJ1-2; 7 bases match TRBD1. The CDR3 extends over 16 amino acids. The junction had 9 bases not matched to a gene; V was cut back by 2 bases and J by 3 bases. Germline CDR1 reads LGHDT; CDR2 reads YNNKEL (reference sequence).

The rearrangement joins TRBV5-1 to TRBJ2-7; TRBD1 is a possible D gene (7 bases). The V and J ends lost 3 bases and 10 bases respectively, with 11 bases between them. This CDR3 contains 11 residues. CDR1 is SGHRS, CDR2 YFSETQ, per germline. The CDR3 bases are TGCGCCAGCAGCTGGGGGGACAGTCAGTACTTC. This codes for CASSWGDSQYF.

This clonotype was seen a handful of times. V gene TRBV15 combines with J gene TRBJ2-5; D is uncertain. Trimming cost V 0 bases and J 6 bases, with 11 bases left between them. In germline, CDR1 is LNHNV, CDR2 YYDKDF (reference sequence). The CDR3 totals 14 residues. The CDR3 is CATSRERYQQTQYF. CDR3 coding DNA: TGTGCCACCAGCAGAGAACGGTACCAGCAGACCCAGTACTTC.

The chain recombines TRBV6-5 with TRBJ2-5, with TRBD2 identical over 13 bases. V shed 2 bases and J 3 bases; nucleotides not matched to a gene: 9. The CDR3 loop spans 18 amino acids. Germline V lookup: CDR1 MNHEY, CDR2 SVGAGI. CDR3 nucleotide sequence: TGTGCCAGCAGTTACGCACTAGCGGGAGGGCTTACTAAAGAGACCCAGTACTTC. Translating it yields CASSYALAGGLTKETQYF.

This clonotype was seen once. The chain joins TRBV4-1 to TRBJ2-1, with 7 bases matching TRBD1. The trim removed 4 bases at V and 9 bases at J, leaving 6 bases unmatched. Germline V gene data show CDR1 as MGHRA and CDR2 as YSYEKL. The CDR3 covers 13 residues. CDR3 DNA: TGCGCCAGCAGCCCCGAGGGGGCTGCTGAGCAGTTCTTC. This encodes CASSPEGAAEQFF.

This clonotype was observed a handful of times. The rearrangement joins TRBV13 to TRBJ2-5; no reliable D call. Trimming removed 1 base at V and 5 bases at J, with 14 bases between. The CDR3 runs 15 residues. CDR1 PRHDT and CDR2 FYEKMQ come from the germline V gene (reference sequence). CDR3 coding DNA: TGTGCCAGCAGCTTAGTGGAGACTGCGCATGAGACCCAGTACTTC. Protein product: CASSLVETAHETQYF.

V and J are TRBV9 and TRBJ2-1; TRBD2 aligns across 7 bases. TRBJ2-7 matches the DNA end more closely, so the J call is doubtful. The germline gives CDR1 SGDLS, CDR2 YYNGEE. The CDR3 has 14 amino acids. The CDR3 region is CASSEAGTKTEQYF. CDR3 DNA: TGTGCCAGCAGCGAGGCCGGGACTAAGACCGAGCAGTACTTC.

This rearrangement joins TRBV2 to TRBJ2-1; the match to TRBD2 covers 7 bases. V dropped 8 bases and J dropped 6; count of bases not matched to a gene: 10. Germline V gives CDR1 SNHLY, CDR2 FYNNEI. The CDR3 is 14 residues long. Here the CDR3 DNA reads TGTGCCAGCCTAAGCGGGATGGCGGGCAATGAGCAGTTCTTC. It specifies CASLSGMAGNEQFF.

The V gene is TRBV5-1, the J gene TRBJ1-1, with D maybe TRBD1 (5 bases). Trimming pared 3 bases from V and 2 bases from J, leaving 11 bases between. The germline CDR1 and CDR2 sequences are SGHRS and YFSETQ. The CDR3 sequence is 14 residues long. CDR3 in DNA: TGCGCCAGCAGCTCAGGACATGGTAACACTGAAGCTTTCTTT. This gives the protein CASSSGHGNTEAFF.

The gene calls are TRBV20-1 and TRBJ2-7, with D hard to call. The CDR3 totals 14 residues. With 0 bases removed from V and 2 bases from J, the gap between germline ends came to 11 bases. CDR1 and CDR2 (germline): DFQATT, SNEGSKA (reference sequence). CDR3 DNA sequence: TGCAGTGCTAGAGATCCGCGGAGAACCTACGAGCAGTACTTC. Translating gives CSARDPRRTYEQYF.

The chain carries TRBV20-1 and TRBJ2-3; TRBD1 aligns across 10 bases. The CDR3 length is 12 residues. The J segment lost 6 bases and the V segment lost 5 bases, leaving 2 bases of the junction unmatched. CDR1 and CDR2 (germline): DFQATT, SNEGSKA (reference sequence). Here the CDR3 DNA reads TGCAGTGCTCGACAGGGGGCGGATACGCAGTATTTT. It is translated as CSARQGADTQYF.

This CDR3 reads CAITAGASTDTQYF. The CDR3 nucleotides read TGTGCCATCACAGCGGGGGCCAGCACAGATACGCAGTATTTT. The chain couples TRBV7-2 to TRBJ2-3; 8 nucleotides agree with TRBD2. V shed 10 bases and J 0 bases; nucleotides not matched to a gene: 6. Germline assignment: CDR1 SGHTA and CDR2 FQGNSA. CDR3 length: 14 amino acids.

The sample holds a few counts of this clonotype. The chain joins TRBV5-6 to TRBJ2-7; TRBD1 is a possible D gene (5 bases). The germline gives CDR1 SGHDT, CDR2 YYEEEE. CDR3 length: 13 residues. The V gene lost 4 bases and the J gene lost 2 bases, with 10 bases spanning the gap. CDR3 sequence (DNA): TGTGCCAGCAGCCGCCCAGGGCCCTACGAGCAGTACTTC. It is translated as CASSRPGPYEQYF.

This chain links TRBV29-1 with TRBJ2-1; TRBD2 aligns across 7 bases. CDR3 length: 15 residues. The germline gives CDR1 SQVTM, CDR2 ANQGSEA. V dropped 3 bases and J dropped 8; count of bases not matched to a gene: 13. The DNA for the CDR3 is TGCAGCGTTGACAGGATTACGGGAGGTCGGGATGAGCAGTTCTTC. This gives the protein CSVDRITGGRDEQFF.

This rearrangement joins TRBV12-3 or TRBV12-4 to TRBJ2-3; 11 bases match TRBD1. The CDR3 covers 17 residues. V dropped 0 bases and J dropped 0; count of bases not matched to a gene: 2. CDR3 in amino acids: CASSLADRGLSTDTQYF. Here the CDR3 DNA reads TGTGCCAGCAGTTTAGCGGACAGGGGGCTTAGCACAGATACGCAGTATTTT.